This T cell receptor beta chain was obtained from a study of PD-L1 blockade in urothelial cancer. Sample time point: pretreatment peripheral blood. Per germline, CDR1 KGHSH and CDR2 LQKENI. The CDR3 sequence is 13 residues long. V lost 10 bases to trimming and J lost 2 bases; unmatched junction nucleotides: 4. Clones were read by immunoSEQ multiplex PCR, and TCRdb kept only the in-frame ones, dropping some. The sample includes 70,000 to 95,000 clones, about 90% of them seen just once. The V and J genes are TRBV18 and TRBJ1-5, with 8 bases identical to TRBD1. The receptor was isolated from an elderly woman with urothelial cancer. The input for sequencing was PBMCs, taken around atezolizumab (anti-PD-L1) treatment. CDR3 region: CATQQGGNQPQHF. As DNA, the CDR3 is TGTGCCACTCAACAGGGGGGCAATCAGCCCCAGCATTTT.